This T cell receptor beta chain derives from a study of OX40 agonist ivuxolimab in advanced cancers. Study as a whole: Administration of intravenous ivuxolimab to patients occurred every 2 weeks at 0.01 to 10 mg/kg. Each dose-escalation patient presented with hepatocellular carcinoma, melanoma, renal cell or head and neck cancer. Points from the study as a whole: Expanded clones belonging to CD8+ T cells outnumbered, on average, those of CD4+. Both blood CD4+ and CD8+ T cells showed clonal growth by week 6 at 0.1 to 3.0 mg/kg.

The data were produced by immunoSEQ multiplex PCR, yet TCRdb's version contains in-frame clones alone and is incomplete. The sample contains tens of thousands of clones, about 82% of which appear only once. This CDR3 has 15 residues. Germline CDR1 reads MNHNS; CDR2 reads SASEGT. V was pared by 4 bases and J by 11 bases, with 21 bases between. As regards this clone: What it recognizes is unknown.

The J gene is TRBJ1-5, the V gene TRBV6-1; the D is unclear. Sequencing was performed on CD4+ or CD8+ T cells sorted from blood, taken in a trial of the OX40 agonist ivuxolimab. The sequence came from an adult with an advanced solid tumor such as melanoma, head and neck, liver or kidney cancer. The chain's CDR3 is CASSGRGTSGEAQHF. The CDR3 region has the DNA TGTGCCAGCAGTGGGAGAGGTACCAGTGGTGAGGCCCAGCATTTT.